The 13 T cell receptor beta chains in this list originate from one sample, sequenced in a study of sequential checkpoint blockade in melanoma (dated by TCRdb to between 2017 and 2020). Interpreted using the paper, the treatment or condition label stands for: randomized to nivolumab then ipilimumab (arm A) or the reverse (arm B). Receptors were amplified or captured by the immunoSEQ multiplex PCR assay. This is the immuneACCESS table as TCRdb keeps it, with only in-frame sequences that have V and J called. A part of the clones is gone; compared with another copy, unresolved V genes explain less than half, and the rest is unexplained. Here the sample has around 37,000 clones; approximately 30% occur a single time. The ten largest make up 1.6% of the sample. Sequenced here: tumor tissue (inferred from file names), sampled from a patient given nivolumab and ipilimumab in sequence. The receptors were gathered from a human donor with melanoma.

This clone turned up a few times. The V and J genes are TRBV6-8 and TRBJ2-2, with 7 bases identical to TRBD1. This CDR3 has 16 amino acids. Per germline, CDR1 MNHGY and CDR2 SAAAGT. The J segment lost 0 bases and the V segment lost 6 bases, leaving 7 bases of the junction unmatched. CDR3 region: CASRITGVSNTGELFF. DNA for the CDR3: TGTGCCAGCAGAATAACAGGGGTTTCGAACACCGGGGAGCTGTTTTTT.

V gene TRBV19 combines with J gene TRBJ2-1; D is uncertain. V lost 5 bases, J lost 5 bases, and 10 bases lay in between. The CDR3 covers 13 residues. Germline CDR1 is LNHDA and CDR2 is SQIVND (reference sequence). The CDR3 coding sequence is TGTGCCAGTAGTTTAACAGTGAACAATGAGCAGTTCTTC. Protein sequence: CASSLTVNNEQFF.

The chain links TRBV18 to TRBJ1-3, with a tentative D call TRBD1 (5 bases). The CDR3 length is 15 residues. The germline V gene encodes CDR1 KGHSH and CDR2 LQKENI. V lost 0 bases and J lost 6, with 12 bases in between. The CDR3 sequence: CASSPPVTDQNTIYF. The CDR3 DNA reads TGTGCCAGCTCACCACCTGTGACAGACCAAAACACCATATATTTT.

The CDR3 protein is CASTSNRGWETQYF. The CDR3 region has the DNA TGTGCCAGTACCTCCAATCGGGGTTGGGAGACCCAGTACTTC. The chain combines TRBV19 with TRBJ2-5, with D maybe TRBD2 (5 bases). This CDR3 has 14 residues. Germline V gives CDR1 LNHDA, CDR2 SQIVND (reference sequence). Deletions cut 7 bases from V and 5 bases from J, with 17 bases between.

This clone appeared many times. This chain links TRBV11-3 with TRBJ1-1; D call uncertain. The germline gives CDR1 SGHNT, CDR2 YENEEA. The CDR3 has 14 residues. The V end lost 3 bases, the J end lost 2 bases, and 10 bases lay between the germline ends. The CDR3 DNA is TGTGCCAGCAGCTTCGTAGGGATTAACACTGAAGCTTTCTTT. It is translated as CASSFVGINTEAFF.

V usage is TRBV12-5 and J usage is TRBJ2-1; 9 bases align to TRBD2. This CDR3 has 20 residues. The V gene's germline CDR1 is LGHNT and CDR2 FRNRAP. In DNA form, the CDR3 reads TGTGCCAGCATCCCCGGGAGGACAGGCTTTGCGGGAGGGTCCTACAATGAGCAGTTCTTC. Translating gives CASIPGRTGFAGGSYNEQFF.

This clone was detected only a few times. The chain combines TRBV6-8 with TRBJ1-1; weak D call: TRBD1 (6 bases). Per germline, CDR1 MNHGY and CDR2 SAAAGT. Trimming left V 8 bases short and J 4 bases short, with 20 bases between. The CDR3 totals 15 residues. In DNA form, the CDR3 reads TGTGCCAGCTATTTTCCTGGGACGGGGGCCACTGAAGCTTTCTTT. Translating it yields CASYFPGTGATEAFF.

The chain recombines TRBV5-1 with TRBJ2-3; 14 bases fit TRBD2. J lost 1 base, V lost 4 bases, and 5 bases had no gene match. This CDR3 is built from 17 residues. Germline V gene lookup returns CDR1 SGHRS and CDR2 YFSETQ. The CDR3 bases are TGCGCCAGCAGCAGGGGACTAGCGGGAGTTCGCACAGATACGCAGTATTTT. Amino acids: CASSRGLAGVRTDTQYF.

V is TRBV5-1 and J is TRBJ1-6, with 10 bases identical to TRBD1. The CDR3 is 15 amino acids. The germline V gene encodes CDR1 SGHRS and CDR2 YFSETQ. The junction had 8 bases not matched to a gene; V was cut back by 4 bases and J by 10 bases. The CDR3 DNA follows: TGCGCCAGCAGCCTCGGACAGGGGGTTCAGTCACCCCTCCACTTT. It yields the protein CASSLGQGVQSPLHF.

V gene TRBV19 combines with J gene TRBJ1-5; D call uncertain. CDR3 size: 12 residues. V gave up 7 bases and J gave up 4 bases, with 8 bases separating them. Germline values: CDR1 LNHDA, CDR2 SQIVND (reference sequence). CDR3 amino acids: CASTKGNQPQHF. DNA of the CDR3: TGTGCCAGTACGAAAGGAAATCAGCCCCAGCATTTT.

In its sample, this clone was seen many times. This chain links TRBV6-8 with TRBJ1-1, with 11 bases aligning to TRBD1. The germline CDR1 and CDR2 sequences are MNHGY and SAAAGT. This CDR3 has 16 amino acids. The V gene end was trimmed by 4 bases and the J gene end by 6 bases; junction bases not matched to a gene: 10. The CDR3 sequence is CASSSDRGRVYSEAFF. In DNA, the CDR3 is TGTGCCAGCAGTTCGGACAGGGGGCGCGTATACTCTGAAGCTTTCTTT.

There are a few counts of this clone. The rearrangement links TRBV18 to TRBJ1-3, with 7 bases fitting TRBD1. The CDR3 consists of 15 residues. V lost 1 base, J lost 2 bases, and 2 bases stayed unmatched. In germline, CDR1 is KGHSH, CDR2 LQKENI. The CDR3 reads CASSPLDRAGNTIYF. The CDR3 DNA is TGTGCCAGCTCACCACTCGACAGGGCTGGAAACACCATATATTTT. Together with reference TRBV18 and TRBJ1-3, the CDR3 gives the full variable domain: NAGVMQNPRHLVRRRGQEARLRCSPMKGHSHVYWYRQLPEEGLKFMVYLQKENIIDESGMPKERFSAEFPKEGPSILRIQQVVRGDSAAYFCASSPLDRAGNTIYFGEGSWLTVV.

This clone was counted only a few times. V is TRBV6-8 and J is TRBJ2-5, with D perhaps TRBD2 (6 bases). Trimming pared 7 bases from V and 3 bases from J, leaving 18 bases between. Germline lookup yields CDR1 MNHGY and CDR2 SAAAGT. CDR3 length: 15 amino acids. CDR3 nucleotide sequence: TGTGCCAGCAAAAACGAGCGGGCCAATAAAGAGACCCAGTACTTC. Its protein is CASKNERANKETQYF.